This TCR beta chain is from a study of cytomegalovirus exposure and HLA in healthy donors. A word on this clone: The antigen remains undetermined.

PCR amplification relied on 60 Vbeta primers (plus 13 Jbeta primers). The table came from immunoSEQ multiplex PCR; TCRdb's copy has only in-frame clones and leaves some out. Among approximately 60,000 clones listed, roughly 84% were seen once. CDR3 length: 13 amino acids. Germline-derived CDR1 and CDR2 are SEHNR and FQNEAQ (reference sequence). The V and J ends lost 1 base and 7 bases, in that order; junction bases with no gene match: 2. Study results and caveats: Researchers counted 164 TCR beta chains as cytomegalovirus-associated. In a later analysis, a missense DCLRE1C variant was linked to TCR beta V- and J-gene trimming.

Samples came from healthy bone marrow donors. Donors sampled were nominally healthy, though unrecorded immune exposures were likely. The clonotype was recovered from a man younger than 45 in good health and CMV-seronegative. Sequenced: PBMCs. This chain joins TRBV7-9 and TRBJ1-2, with TRBD1 matching over 8 bases. The CDR3 protein is CASSLGDRPGYTF. Here the CDR3 DNA reads TGTGCCAGCAGCTTAGGGGACAGGCCTGGCTACACCTTC.